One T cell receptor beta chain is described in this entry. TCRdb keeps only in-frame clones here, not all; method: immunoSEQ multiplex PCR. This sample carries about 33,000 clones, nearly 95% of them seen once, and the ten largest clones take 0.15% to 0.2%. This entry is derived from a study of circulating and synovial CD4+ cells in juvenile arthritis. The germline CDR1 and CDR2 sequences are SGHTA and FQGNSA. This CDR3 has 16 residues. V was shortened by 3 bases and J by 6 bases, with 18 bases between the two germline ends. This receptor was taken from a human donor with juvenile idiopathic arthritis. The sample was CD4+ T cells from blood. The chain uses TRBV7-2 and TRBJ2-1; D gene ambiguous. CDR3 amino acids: CASSFPSSRLFNEQFF. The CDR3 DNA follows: TGTGCCAGCAGCTTCCCATCCTCGAGGCTCTTCAATGAGCAGTTCTTC.